The subject of this entry is one T cell receptor (beta chain). TCRdb keeps only in-frame clones here, not all; method: immunoSEQ multiplex PCR. The top ten hold around two fifths of the sample, which has about 36,000 clones, more than 80% seen once. This entry belongs to a study of blood T cell repertoires in COVID-19. The length of the CDR3 is 17 residues. Losses at the gene ends were 1 base for V and 0 bases for J; bases not matched to a gene: 8. CDR1 and CDR2 from the germline V gene are SGHTA and FQGNSA. The sequence derives from a human donor in a cohort sampled during active or convalescent COVID-19. The donor label of this sample is uncertain. Sample: peripheral blood. This chain connects TRBV7-2 to TRBJ1-1, with TRBD1 identical over 7 bases. The CDR3 here is CASSLGQGVRMNTEAFF. The CDR3 DNA sequence: TGTGCCAGCAGCTTAGGACAGGGAGTCCGGATGAACACTGAAGCTTTCTTT.